At least ten counts were recorded for the clone carrying this T cell receptor beta chain. Its antigen is as yet unknown. Using RNA transcripts as the source, TCR beta CDR3 regions were amplified. Primed by the HTBI set, a first-round RT-PCR was run on the TCR CDR3. TCRdb reanalysed the multiplex PCR reads using MiXCR and keeps one entry per CDR3 protein. The sample lists some 550,000 distinct CDR3 sequences; less than 25% were seen once. Diagnostic assessment was based on clinical symptoms, serum thyroxine and TRAb, thyroid ultrasound and orbital computed tomography. An approximately 10 ml volume of fresh peripheral blood provided the PBMCs. Trimming left V 2 bases short and J 2 bases short, with 9 bases between. The germline gives CDR1 MDHEN, CDR2 SYDVKM. The CDR3 runs to 14 residues. This entry is derived from a study of T cells in Graves' hyperthyroidism and ophthalmopathy. The overall study: Peripheral blood specimens were obtained at initial diagnosis, prior to any treatment.

Whole-study results and caveats: In the blood, most expanded thyroid clonotypes above 0.001 appeared as well.

Sequencing was performed on blood. V and J are TRBV28 and TRBJ1-2; D unclear. This clonotype was sampled from a man younger than 35 with Graves' hyperthyroidism. The DNA of the CDR3 is TGTGCCAGCAGTTTACATGACGGAAACTATGGCTACACCTTC. It codes for CASSLHDGNYGYTF.